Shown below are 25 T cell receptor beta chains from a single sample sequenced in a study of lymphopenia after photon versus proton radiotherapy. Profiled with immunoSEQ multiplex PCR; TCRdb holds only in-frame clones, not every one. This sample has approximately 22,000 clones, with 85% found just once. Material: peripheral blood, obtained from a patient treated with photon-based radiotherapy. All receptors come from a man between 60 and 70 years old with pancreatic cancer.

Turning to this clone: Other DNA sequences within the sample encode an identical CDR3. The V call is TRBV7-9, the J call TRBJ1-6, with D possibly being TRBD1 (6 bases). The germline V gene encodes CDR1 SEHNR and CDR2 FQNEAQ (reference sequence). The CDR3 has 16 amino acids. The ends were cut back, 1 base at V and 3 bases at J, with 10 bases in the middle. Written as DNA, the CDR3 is TGTGCCAGCAGCTTAGGGCAGGGGTTCTATAATTCACCCCTCCACTTT. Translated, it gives CASSLGQGFYNSPLHF.

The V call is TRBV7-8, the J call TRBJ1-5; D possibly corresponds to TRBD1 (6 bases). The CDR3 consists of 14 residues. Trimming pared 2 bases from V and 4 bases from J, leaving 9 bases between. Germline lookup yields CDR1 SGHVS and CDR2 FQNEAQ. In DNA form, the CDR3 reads TGTGCCAGCAGCTTAAGAGGGGGGAATCAGCCCCAGCATTTT. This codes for CASSLRGGNQPQHF.

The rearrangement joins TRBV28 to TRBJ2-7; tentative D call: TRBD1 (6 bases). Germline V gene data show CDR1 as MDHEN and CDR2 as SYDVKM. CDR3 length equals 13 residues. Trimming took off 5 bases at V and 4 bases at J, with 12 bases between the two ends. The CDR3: CASSTGPAYEQYF. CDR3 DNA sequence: TGTGCCAGCAGTACAGGGCCAGCGTACGAGCAGTACTTC.

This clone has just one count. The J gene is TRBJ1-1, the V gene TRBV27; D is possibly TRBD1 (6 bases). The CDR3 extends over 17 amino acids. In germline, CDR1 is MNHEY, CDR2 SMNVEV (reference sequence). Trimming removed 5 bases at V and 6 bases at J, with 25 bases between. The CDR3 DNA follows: TGTGCCAGCAGTCCTCGTCGTCAGCAGGGGAATGGAGCTGAAGCTTTCTTT. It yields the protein CASSPRRQQGNGAEAFF.

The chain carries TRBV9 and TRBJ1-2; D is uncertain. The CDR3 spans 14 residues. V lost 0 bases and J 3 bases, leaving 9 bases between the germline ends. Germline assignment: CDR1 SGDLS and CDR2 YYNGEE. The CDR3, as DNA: TGTGCCAGCAGCGTAGCTTTCGGGGACTATGGCTACACCTTC. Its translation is CASSVAFGDYGYTF.

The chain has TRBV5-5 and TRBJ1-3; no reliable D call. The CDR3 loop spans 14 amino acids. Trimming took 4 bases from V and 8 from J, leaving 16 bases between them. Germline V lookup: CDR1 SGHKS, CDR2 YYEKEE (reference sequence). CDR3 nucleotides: TGTGCCAGCAGCCCGCCAACTTTTTCAGACACCATATATTTT. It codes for CASSPPTFSDTIYF.

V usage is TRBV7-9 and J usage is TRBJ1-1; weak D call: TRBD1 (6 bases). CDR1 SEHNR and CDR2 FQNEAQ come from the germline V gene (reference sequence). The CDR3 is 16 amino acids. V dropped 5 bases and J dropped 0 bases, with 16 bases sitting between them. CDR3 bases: TGTGCCAGCAGCCCCGGGGGGGGCAGGGTGAACACTGAAGCTTTCTTT. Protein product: CASSPGGGRVNTEAFF.

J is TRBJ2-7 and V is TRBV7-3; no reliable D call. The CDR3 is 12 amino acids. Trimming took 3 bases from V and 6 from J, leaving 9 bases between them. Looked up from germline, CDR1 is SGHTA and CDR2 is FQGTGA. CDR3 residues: CASSFPGSEQYF. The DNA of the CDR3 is TGTGCCAGCAGCTTTCCGGGTTCCGAGCAGTACTTC. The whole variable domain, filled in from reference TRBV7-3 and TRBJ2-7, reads GAGVSQTPSNKVTEKGKYVELRCDPISGHTALYWYRQSLGQGPEFLIYFQGTGAADDSGLPNDRFFAVRPEGSVSTLKIQRTERGDSAVYLCASSFPGSEQYFGPGTRLTVT.

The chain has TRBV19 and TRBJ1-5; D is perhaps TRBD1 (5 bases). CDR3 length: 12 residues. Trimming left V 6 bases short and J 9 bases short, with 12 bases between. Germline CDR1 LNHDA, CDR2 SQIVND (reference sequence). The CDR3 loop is CASRLGVRPQHF. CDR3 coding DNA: TGTGCCAGTAGACTGGGGGTACGGCCCCAGCATTTT.

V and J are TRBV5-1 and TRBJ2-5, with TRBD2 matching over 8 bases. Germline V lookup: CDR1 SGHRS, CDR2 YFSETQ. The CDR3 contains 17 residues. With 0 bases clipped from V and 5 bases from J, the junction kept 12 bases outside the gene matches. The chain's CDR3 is CASSLAGITSGGETQYF. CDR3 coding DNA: TGCGCCAGCAGCTTGGCCGGGATTACTAGCGGCGGGGAGACCCAGTACTTC.

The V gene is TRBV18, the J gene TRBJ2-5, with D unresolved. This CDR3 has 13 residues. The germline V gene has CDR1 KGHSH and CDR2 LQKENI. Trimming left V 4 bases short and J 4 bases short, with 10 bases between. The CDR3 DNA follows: TGTGCCAGCTCACGGGCGACGGGAGAGACCCAGTACTTC. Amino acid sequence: CASSRATGETQYF.

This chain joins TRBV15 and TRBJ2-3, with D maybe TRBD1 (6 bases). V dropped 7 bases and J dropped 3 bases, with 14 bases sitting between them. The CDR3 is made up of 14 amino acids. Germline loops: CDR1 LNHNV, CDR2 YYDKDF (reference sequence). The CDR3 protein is CATKMGAGTDTQYF. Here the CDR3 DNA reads TGTGCCACCAAAATGGGGGCCGGGACAGATACGCAGTATTTT.

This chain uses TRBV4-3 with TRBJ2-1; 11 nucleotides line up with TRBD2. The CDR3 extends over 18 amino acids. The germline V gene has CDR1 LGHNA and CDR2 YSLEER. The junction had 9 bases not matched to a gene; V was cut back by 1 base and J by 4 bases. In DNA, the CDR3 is TGCGCCAGCAGCCAAGGACACCAACTAGCGGGGGTTTACAATGAGCAGTTCTTC. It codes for CASSQGHQLAGVYNEQFF.

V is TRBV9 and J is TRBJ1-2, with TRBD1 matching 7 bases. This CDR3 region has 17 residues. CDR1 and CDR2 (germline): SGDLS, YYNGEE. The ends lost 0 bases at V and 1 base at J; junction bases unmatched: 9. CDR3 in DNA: TGTGCCAGCAGCGTAGCCCCAGCAGGGGGAGGTAACTATGGCTACACCTTC. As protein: CASSVAPAGGGNYGYTF.

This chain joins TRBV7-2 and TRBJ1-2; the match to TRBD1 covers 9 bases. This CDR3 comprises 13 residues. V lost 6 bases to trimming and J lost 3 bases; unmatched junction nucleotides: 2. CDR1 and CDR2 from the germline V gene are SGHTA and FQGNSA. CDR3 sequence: CASSRQGDYGYTF. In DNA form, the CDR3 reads TGTGCCAGCAGTCGACAGGGGGACTATGGCTACACCTTC.

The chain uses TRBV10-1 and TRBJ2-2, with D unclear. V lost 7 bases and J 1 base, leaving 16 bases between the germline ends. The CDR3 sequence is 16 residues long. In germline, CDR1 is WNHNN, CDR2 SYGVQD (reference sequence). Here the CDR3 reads CASIIIQTENTGELFF. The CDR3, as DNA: TGCGCCAGCATCATCATTCAAACAGAGAACACCGGGGAGCTGTTTTTT.

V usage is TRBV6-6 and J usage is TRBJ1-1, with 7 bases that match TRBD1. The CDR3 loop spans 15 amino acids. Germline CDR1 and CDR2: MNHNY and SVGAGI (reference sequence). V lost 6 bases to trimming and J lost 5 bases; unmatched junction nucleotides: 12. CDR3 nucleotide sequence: TGTGCCAGCAGCTCATTTGGACAGGATTTGACTGAAGCTTTCTTT. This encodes CASSSFGQDLTEAFF.

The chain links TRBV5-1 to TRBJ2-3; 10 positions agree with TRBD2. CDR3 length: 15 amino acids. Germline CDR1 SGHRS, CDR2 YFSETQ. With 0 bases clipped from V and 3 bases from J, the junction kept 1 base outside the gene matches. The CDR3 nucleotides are TGCGCCAGCAGCTTGGCTAGCGGGGGTACAGATACGCAGTATTTT. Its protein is CASSLASGGTDTQYF.

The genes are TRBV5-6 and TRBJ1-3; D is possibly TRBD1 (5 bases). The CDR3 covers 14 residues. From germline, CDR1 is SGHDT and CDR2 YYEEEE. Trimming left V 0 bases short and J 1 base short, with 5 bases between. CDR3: CASSLGQSGNTIYF. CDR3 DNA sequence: TGTGCCAGCAGCTTGGGACAGTCTGGAAACACCATATATTTT.

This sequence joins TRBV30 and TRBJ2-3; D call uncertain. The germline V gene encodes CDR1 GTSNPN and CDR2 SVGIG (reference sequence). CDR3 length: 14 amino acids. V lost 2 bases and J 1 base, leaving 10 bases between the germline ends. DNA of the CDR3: TGTGCCTGGAGTTTAGGGATGGGCACAGATACGCAGTATTTT. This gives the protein CAWSLGMGTDTQYF.

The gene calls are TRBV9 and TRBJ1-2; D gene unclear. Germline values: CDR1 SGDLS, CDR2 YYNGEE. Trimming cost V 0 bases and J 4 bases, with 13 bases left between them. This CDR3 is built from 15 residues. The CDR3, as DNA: TGTGCCAGCAGCGTAGGGGCGGGTACGGTCTATGGCTACACCTTC. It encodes CASSVGAGTVYGYTF. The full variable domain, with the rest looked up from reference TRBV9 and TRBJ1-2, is DSGVTQTPKHLITATGQRVTLRCSPRSGDLSVYWYQQSLDQGLQFLIQYYNGEERAKGNILERFSAQQFPDLHSELNLSSLELGDSALYFCASSVGAGTVYGYTFGSGTRLTVV.

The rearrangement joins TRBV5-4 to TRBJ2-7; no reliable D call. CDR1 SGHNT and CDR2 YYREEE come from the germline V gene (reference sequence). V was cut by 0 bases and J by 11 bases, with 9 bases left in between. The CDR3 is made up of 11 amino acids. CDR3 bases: TGTGCCAGCAGCTTGGACGGTTCGGAGTACTTC. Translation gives CASSLDGSEYF. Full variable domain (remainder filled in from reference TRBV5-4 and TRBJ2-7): ETGVTQSPTHLIKTRGQQVTLRCSSQSGHNTVSWYQQALGQGPQFIFQYYREEENGRGNFPPRFSGLQFPNYSSELNVNALELDDSALYLCASSLDGSEYFGPGTRLTVT.

CDR3 sequence (DNA): TGTGCCACCTCGACAGGGACGGACGGGGAGCTGTTTTTT. It translates to CATSTGTDGELFF. The V gene is TRBV6-6, the J gene TRBJ2-2, with 7 bases that match TRBD1. V dropped 10 bases and J dropped 7; count of bases not matched to a gene: 9. Germline-derived CDR1 and CDR2 are MNHNY and SVGAGI (reference sequence). The CDR3 spans 13 residues.

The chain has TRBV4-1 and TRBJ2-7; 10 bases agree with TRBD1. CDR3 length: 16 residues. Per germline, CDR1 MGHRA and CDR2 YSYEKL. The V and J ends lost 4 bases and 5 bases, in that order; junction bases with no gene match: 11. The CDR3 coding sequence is TGCGCCAGCAGCCCTTTGCTGGACAGGGGGGGCCACGAGCAGTACTTC. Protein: CASSPLLDRGGHEQYF.

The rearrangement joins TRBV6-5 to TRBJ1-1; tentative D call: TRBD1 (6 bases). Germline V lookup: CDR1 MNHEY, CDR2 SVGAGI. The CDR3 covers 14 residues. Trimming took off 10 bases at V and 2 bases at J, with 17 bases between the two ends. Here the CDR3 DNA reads TGTGCCACCTCAAACAGGGTGTTAAACACTGAAGCTTTCTTT. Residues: CATSNRVLNTEAFF.